This T cell receptor beta chain is from a study of beta chain features in type 1 diabetes listed by TCRdb under 2018. About the study as a whole: Mean age, gender distribution, total cell number and subset yield did not differ between patients and healthy donors. A total of 90 million to 130 million sorted cells were examined across all samples, and a strong correlation was observed between cell number per subset and RNA yield. In the study, recently diagnosed type 1 diabetes patients and matched healthy donors were compared on the TCRB repertoires of their sorted circulating CD4+ T cell subsets. Whereas all 30 or so donors provided naive and central memory subsets, regulatory and stem cell-like memory subsets were isolated from just 8 patients and about eight healthy donors.

All of the isolated RNA was reverse transcribed with the High Capacity cDNA Reverse Transcription Kit, so expressed TCRB transcripts were sequenced. Naive, central memory and regulatory T cell samples underwent deep immunoSEQ sequencing, averaging around 4 million total reads per sample. Sorted cells were lysed in RLT buffer, and RNA was extracted using DNase-treated RNeasy Micro or Mini kits according to cell number. To prevent cross-contamination, each cell subset was processed individually, whereas patient and healthy donor samples were processed jointly. The immunoSEQ multiplex PCR was used to amplify TCRB sequences from cDNA, yielding 87-bp fragments that span the CDR3 region. The amplicons were sequenced using the Illumina HiSeq platform. The study's own analysis went as follows. PCR bias was computationally corrected using synthetic template baselines, reads within Hamming distance 2 were collapsed, and singletons that could not be merged were discarded. Reads were aligned to IMGT to assign V, D and J genes, CDR3 length, and insertions or deletions at six rearrangement sites. Clonotype counts were normalized to sorted cell number within each subset before computing true diversity and Gini coefficients with the tcR R package. The overlap coefficient, calculated on TCRB nucleotide sequences, was used to measure repertoire sharing. Out-of-frame TCRB sequences from naive cells were analyzed to stand in for the pre-selection repertoire. The table comes from immuneACCESS by way of TCRdb, which keeps in-frame sequences with V and J called. Part of the clones is missing from these tables; in studies checked, under half for an unresolved V gene and the rest for unknown reasons. V and J calls and clone size are given by that table; D and trimming were obtained from the DNA. This sample lists 450,000 or so clones; about an eighth were detected once. 0.045% to 0.05% of the sample rests with the top ten.

Overall study results and their limits: At VDJ recombination sites, patients with type 1 diabetes made fewer insertions and deleted more nucleotides, a pattern implying thymic rearrangement abnormalities. The naive, central memory and regulatory TCRB repertoires appeared to resemble one another more closely among patients than among healthy donors. In all four CD4+ subsets, TCRB CDR3 length was moderately but significantly shorter in type 1 diabetes patients. Shorter templates might have been favored by PCR, but patient and control samples were amplified and corrected together, so both groups would have been affected equally by any skew. Because cDNA was sequenced instead of genomic DNA, activated cells with high expression could be over-represented, although the groups did not differ in activation or CD3 levels. Because the HLA sub-analyses included only small numbers of individuals, any influence of HLA type on TCRB rearrangement was left unresolved.

This clone was recorded a few times. Its antigen is unknown. No base qualities exist here, and no much larger clone lies one base off it. The CDR3 measures 13 amino acids from cysteine to phenylalanine. Only the CDR3 DNA is retained, 39 bases long and in frame from the first base. CDR1 and CDR2 (SEHNR, FQNEAQ) derive from the germline V gene (reference sequence). Cut back by 2 bases and 4 bases, the V and J ends lie 7 bases apart. From each donor, a single peripheral blood sample of 100 to 150 mL on average was drawn into heparinised tubes. A BD FACSAria II was used to sort naive, central memory, regulatory and stem cell-like memory CD4+ T cells with a panel that included CD45RO, CCR7, CD25, CD127, CD95 and CD27. A purity above 95% was achieved for all sorted populations. PBMCs were isolated right away by Lymphoprep density gradient centrifugation and were stained directly, without culture. So that batch effects would be minimized, each experiment stained and sorted samples in pairs, pairing one healthy donor with one patient.

This sequence was found in a woman under 30 in good health. The sample taken for sequencing was naive CD4+ T cells from blood. In light of the paper, this sample's cell subset or site label describes: true naive CD4+ T cells. Recombination connected TRBV7-9 to TRBJ2-3; the D gene cannot be resolved reliably. The DNA sequence follows: TGTGCCAGCAGCTTACAGGCCCCAGATACGCAGTATTTT. The encoded protein is CASSLQAPDTQYF.